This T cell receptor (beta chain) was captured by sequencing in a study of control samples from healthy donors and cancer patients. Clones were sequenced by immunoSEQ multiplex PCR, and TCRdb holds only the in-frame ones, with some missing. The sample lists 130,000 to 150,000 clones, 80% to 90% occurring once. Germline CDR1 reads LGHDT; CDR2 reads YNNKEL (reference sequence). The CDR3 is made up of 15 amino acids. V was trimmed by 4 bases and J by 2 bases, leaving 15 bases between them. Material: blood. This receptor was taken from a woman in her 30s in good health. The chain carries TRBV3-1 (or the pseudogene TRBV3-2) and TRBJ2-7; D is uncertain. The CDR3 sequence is CASSPGNGIPYEQYF. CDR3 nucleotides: TGTGCCAGCAGCCCCGGTAACGGAATTCCCTACGAGCAGTACTTC.